These 26 T cell receptor beta chains came from one sample sequenced in a study of radiotherapy plus CTLA-4 blockade in lung cancer. Sequenced by immunoSEQ multiplex PCR; TCRdb stores in-frame clones only, minus some. The table shows around 50,000 clones, with 80% to 90% occurring only once. The sample in question was peripheral blood, obtained from a patient treated with radiotherapy plus ipilimumab. The receptor set was obtained from a human donor with non-small cell lung cancer that progressed on radiotherapy plus ipilimumab. Some clones in this sample may be carry-over from other donors' samples.

The rearrangement links TRBV27 to TRBJ2-5, with 14 bases aligning to TRBD2. V was clipped by 5 bases and J by 4 bases; unmatched bases: 3. Germline lookup yields CDR1 MNHEY and CDR2 SMNVEV (reference sequence). CDR3 length equals 15 residues. CDR3 in DNA: TGTGCCAGCAGTCCCGGGACTAGCGGGAGAGAGACCCAGTACTTC. Amino acids: CASSPGTSGRETQYF.

The rearrangement uses TRBV2 and TRBJ2-3; possible D gene TRBD2, 6 bases. Germline-derived CDR1 and CDR2 are SNHLY and FYNNEI. There are 15 residues in the CDR3. The germline V and J ends were trimmed by 11 bases and 1 base, with 19 bases remaining between them. In nucleotides, the CDR3 is TGTGCCGCGGGCGTGGTGGGCGGGGGCACAGATACGCAGTATTTT. Protein: CAAGVVGGGTDTQYF.

V gene TRBV19 combines with J gene TRBJ2-3; 13 bases are shared with TRBD2. CDR3 length equals 18 residues. The junction had 11 bases not matched to a gene; V was cut back by 3 bases and J by 5 bases. The germline V gene encodes CDR1 LNHDA and CDR2 SQIVND (reference sequence). This CDR3 reads CASSMWIPTSGRVDTQYF. In DNA form, the CDR3 reads TGTGCCAGTAGTATGTGGATCCCCACTAGCGGGAGGGTAGATACGCAGTATTTT.

The chain carries TRBV4-1 and TRBJ2-1, with TRBD2 matching over 13 bases. This CDR3 is built from 16 residues. Germline-derived CDR1 and CDR2 are MGHRA and YSYEKL. Unmatched junction bases numbered 3, after V lost 3 bases and J lost 4 bases. The CDR3 bases are TGCGCCAGCAGCCAGGGACTAGCGGGGACTTACAATGAGCAGTTCTTC. Protein sequence: CASSQGLAGTYNEQFF.

This clone was seen once. The chain couples TRBV5-8 to TRBJ2-7; D is ambiguous. The CDR3 contains 11 residues. Germline V gene sequence: CDR1 SGHTS, CDR2 YDEGEE. Deletions cut 6 bases from V and 3 bases from J, with 7 bases between. DNA for the CDR3: TGTGCCAGCACTCCGGGCTACGAGCAGTACTTC. As protein: CASTPGYEQYF.

This clone came up a few times. This rearrangement joins TRBV25-1 to TRBJ2-1; D perhaps matches TRBD2 (5 bases). CDR1 is MGHDK and CDR2 is SYGVNS in the germline V gene. Deletions cut 3 bases from V and 9 bases from J, with 15 bases between. The CDR3 runs to 14 residues. CDR3 DNA sequence: TGTGCCAGCAGTGAGTCCGGGTCCGGGATTGAGCAGTTCTTC. This translates into CASSESGSGIEQFF.

This clone was detected a few times. The J gene is TRBJ2-1, the V gene TRBV21-1; TRBD2 was called by the table and not checked on the DNA. TRBV21-1 is a recognized pseudogene. CDR3 length equals 16 residues. The CDR3 spells CASSKDREGHLNEQFF. The CDR3 DNA reads as TGTGCCAGCAGCAAAGATCGGGAGGGCCACCTTAATGAGCAGTTCTTC.

This chain uses TRBV6-1 with TRBJ1-2, with a weak D call TRBD1 (5 bases). Trimming removed 0 bases at V and 1 base at J, with 12 bases between. In germline, CDR1 is MNHNS, CDR2 SASEGT. The CDR3 is 16 residues long. Here the CDR3 reads CASSEAFPGYNYGYTF. DNA of the CDR3: TGTGCCAGCAGTGAAGCTTTCCCAGGGTATAACTATGGCTACACCTTC.

The V call is TRBV11-2, the J call TRBJ1-2; 7 nucleotides match TRBD1. J gave up 8 bases and V 5 bases, and 8 bases lay outside the gene matches. This CDR3 region has 13 residues. Germline V gene data show CDR1 as SGHAT and CDR2 as FQNNGV. CDR3 in DNA: TGTGCCAGCAGCCGATTAACAGGGGACGGCTACACCTTC. Translated, it gives CASSRLTGDGYTF.

The chain couples TRBV7-6 to TRBJ1-1; tentative D call: TRBD1 (6 bases). Germline assignment: CDR1 SGHVS and CDR2 FNYEAQ. The CDR3 extends over 15 amino acids. The V end was cut by 6 bases, the J end by 1 base, with 15 bases between. CDR3 loop: CASRQTGHPNTEAFF. The CDR3, as DNA: TGTGCCAGCAGACAGACGGGACATCCGAACACTGAAGCTTTCTTT.

The chain is built from TRBV9 and TRBJ2-7; 8 bases agree with TRBD2. The trim removed 0 bases at V and 3 bases at J, leaving 5 bases unmatched. The germline gives CDR1 SGDLS, CDR2 YYNGEE. The CDR3 has 15 residues. The CDR3 bases are TGTGCCAGCAGCGTAGCCGCGACTAGCGTCTACGAGCAGTACTTC. This sequence encodes CASSVAATSVYEQYF.

The genes are TRBV6-4 and TRBJ2-1; no clear D. CDR1 MRHNA and CDR2 SNTAGT come from the germline V gene. V was trimmed by 4 bases and J by 4 bases, leaving 8 bases between them. The CDR3 has 13 residues. The CDR3 spells CASSVSRYNEQFF. CDR3 sequence (DNA): TGTGCCAGCAGTGTCTCCAGATACAATGAGCAGTTCTTC.

The V and J genes are TRBV11-3 and TRBJ2-1; possibly TRBD1 for D (6 bases). This CDR3 is built from 13 residues. The germline CDR1 and CDR2 sequences are SGHNT and YENEEA. Trimming stripped 5 bases from V and 7 bases from J, with 12 bases between. CDR3 coding DNA: TGTGCCAGCAGCACTCGGACAGAGAATGAGCAGTTCTTC. Translating gives CASSTRTENEQFF.

This rearrangement joins TRBV2 to TRBJ1-1; 9 nucleotides line up with TRBD1. The CDR3 totals 14 residues. Germline V gene lookup returns CDR1 SNHLY and CDR2 FYNNEI. The V and J ends lost 6 bases and 5 bases, in that order; junction bases with no gene match: 7. The DNA for the CDR3 is TGTGCCAGCAGAGCGGACAGGGGAGGTACTGAAGCTTTCTTT. Protein: CASRADRGGTEAFF.

The rearrangement joins TRBV6-6 to TRBJ1-5, with 7 bases matching TRBD1. This CDR3 is built from 15 residues. Looked up from germline, CDR1 is MNHNY and CDR2 is SVGAGI (reference sequence). The V segment lost 5 bases and the J segment 3 bases; nucleotides outside the gene matches: 7. Written as DNA, the CDR3 is TGTGCCAGCAGTAACCTAAGGGGGCTCAATCAGCCCCAGCATTTT. Translating gives CASSNLRGLNQPQHF.

This chain links TRBV15 with TRBJ2-2; D is perhaps TRBD1 (5 bases). Germline CDR1 and CDR2: LNHNV and YYDKDF (reference sequence). V shed 4 bases and J shed 4 bases, with 10 bases lying between them. This CDR3 comprises 14 residues. CDR3 DNA: TGTGCCACCAGCATGGGGCACGCCACCGGGGAGCTGTTTTTT. This encodes CATSMGHATGELFF.

The rearrangement uses TRBV6-1 and TRBJ1-6; 9 bases align to TRBD1. Germline loops: CDR1 MNHNS, CDR2 SASEGT. V was clipped by 4 bases and J by 0 bases; unmatched bases: 7. The CDR3 runs to 18 residues. In DNA form, the CDR3 reads TGTGCCAGCAGTGGACAGGGGGGGGATAGCTCCTATAATTCACCCCTCCACTTT. Its protein is CASSGQGGDSSYNSPLHF.

V usage is TRBV9 and J usage is TRBJ2-2; TRBD2 agrees at 7 bases. The CDR3 length is 16 residues. The V and J ends lost 3 bases and 5 bases, in that order; junction bases with no gene match: 10. Germline CDR1 reads SGDLS; CDR2 reads YYNGEE. The CDR3 bases are TGTGCCAGCAGCGGTGGACTAGGGGACGGTACCGGGGAGCTGTTTTTT. As protein: CASSGGLGDGTGELFF.

This clone showed up just once. V usage is TRBV19 and J usage is TRBJ1-2; D may be TRBD1 (6 bases). This CDR3 is 13 amino acids long. Trimming left V 3 bases short and J 6 bases short, with 11 bases between. The germline gives CDR1 LNHDA, CDR2 SQIVND (reference sequence). This chain's CDR3 is CASSINRDDGYTF. The CDR3 DNA reads TGTGCCAGTAGTATCAACAGGGATGATGGCTACACCTTC.

This clone has only one observation. The rearrangement uses TRBV5-1 and TRBJ1-1; D not resolved. CDR1 and CDR2 (germline): SGHRS, YFSETQ. Trimming cost V 0 bases and J 1 base, with 7 bases left between them. This CDR3 has 14 amino acids. The CDR3 region is CASSLENTNTEAFF. For the CDR3, the DNA is TGCGCCAGCAGCTTGGAAAACACGAACACTGAAGCTTTCTTT.

This chain uses TRBV4-1 with TRBJ1-2; D remains ambiguous. The V gene lost 0 bases and the J gene lost 4 bases, with 6 bases spanning the gap. This CDR3 spans 13 amino acids. Germline values: CDR1 MGHRA, CDR2 YSYEKL. The CDR3 DNA sequence: TGCGCCAGCAGCCAAGATCAGGTCTATGGCTACACCTTC. Protein product: CASSQDQVYGYTF.

V and J are TRBV6-1 and TRBJ2-1; TRBD1 agrees at 7 bases. This CDR3 contains 13 residues. The V and J ends lost 7 bases and 3 bases, in that order; junction bases with no gene match: 3. Looked up from germline, CDR1 is MNHNS and CDR2 is SASEGT. CDR3 sequence reads: CASKGGNYNEQFF. As DNA, the CDR3 is TGTGCCAGCAAAGGGGGCAACTACAATGAGCAGTTCTTC.

The chain uses TRBV6-5 and TRBJ1-2; 10 nucleotides align to TRBD1. The CDR3 extends over 15 amino acids. Germline CDR1 is MNHEY and CDR2 is SVGAGI. Unmatched junction bases numbered 8, after V lost 2 bases and J lost 8 bases. CDR3 nucleotides: TGTGCCAGCAGTTACCCCGACAGGGGGCTTTACGGCTACACCTTC. Protein: CASSYPDRGLYGYTF.

This clone was found a few times. The J gene is TRBJ2-3, the V gene TRBV5-1, with 7 bases that match TRBD2. The CDR3 contains 16 residues. CDR1 is SGHRS, CDR2 YFSETQ, per germline. With V trimmed by 4 bases and J by 5 bases, 13 bases remained unmatched. CDR3 nucleotide sequence: TGCGCCAGCAGCCCGACCCTAGCGGAAGGAGGAGATACGCAGTATTTT. Its translation: CASSPTLAEGGDTQYF.

The V and J genes are TRBV11-3 and TRBJ2-2; weak D call: TRBD1 (5 bases). The CDR3 runs 15 residues. Germline V gene sequence: CDR1 SGHNT, CDR2 YENEEA. V dropped 1 base and J dropped 4 bases, with 10 bases sitting between them. CDR3 loop: CASSLGQGSTGELFF. In DNA form, the CDR3 reads TGTGCCAGCAGCTTAGGTCAGGGATCCACCGGGGAGCTGTTTTTT. Combining the CDR3 with reference TRBV11-3 and TRBJ2-2 gives the whole variable domain EAGVVQSPRYKIIEKKQPVAFWCNPISGHNTLYWYLQNLGQGPELLIRYENEEAVDDSQLPKDRFSAERLKGVDSTLKIQPAELGDSAVYLCASSLGQGSTGELFFGEGSRLTVL.

This clone was counted once. The chain employs TRBV5-4 and TRBJ1-3; D gene unclear. This CDR3 has 16 amino acids. Germline-derived CDR1 and CDR2 are SGHNT and YYREEE (reference sequence). V shed 0 bases and J shed 0 bases, with 10 bases lying between them. This CDR3 reads CASSLAEYSSGNTIYF. The CDR3 region has the DNA TGTGCCAGCAGCTTGGCGGAGTACTCCTCTGGAAACACCATATATTTT.